The 12 T cell receptor beta chains given below trace back to one sample, sequenced in a study of blood T cell repertoires in COVID-19. Clones were sequenced by immunoSEQ multiplex PCR, and TCRdb holds only the in-frame ones, with some missing. The sample holds roughly 500,000 clones, 89% seen once. The sequenced sample consisted of peripheral blood. The receptors come from a man aged 18 to 35 with COVID-19, enrolled during active disease.

The chain joins TRBV11-2 to TRBJ2-1; 10 nucleotides align to TRBD2. The CDR3 length is 15 residues. CDR1 and CDR2 (germline): SGHAT, FQNNGV. Trimming cost V 3 bases and J 5 bases; bases outside gene matches: 4. CDR3 bases: TGTGCCAGCAGCTTTCTAGCGGGAGCCCACAATGAGCAGTTCTTC. Its protein product is CASSFLAGAHNEQFF.

The rearrangement uses TRBV5-6 and TRBJ2-7; D may be TRBD1 (6 bases). Germline lookup yields CDR1 SGHDT and CDR2 YYEEEE. The V end was cut by 0 bases, the J end by 4 bases, with 17 bases between. This CDR3 is 16 amino acids long. In nucleotides, the CDR3 is TGTGCCAGCAGCTTGGTTTGGACCCTGACAGGTTACGAGCAGTACTTC. This translates into CASSLVWTLTGYEQYF.

The chain links TRBV18 to TRBJ2-1; 8 bases are shared with TRBD2. Germline V gene lookup returns CDR1 KGHSH and CDR2 LQKENI. This CDR3 spans 16 amino acids. V lost 1 base and J lost 0; bases outside the gene matches: 2. The CDR3 DNA follows: TGTGCCAGCTCACCACTAGCGGGGAACTCCTACAATGAGCAGTTCTTC. The encoded protein is CASSPLAGNSYNEQFF.

The gene calls are TRBV9 and TRBJ1-4, with D possibly TRBD1 on 5 matching bases. Germline lookup yields CDR1 SGDLS and CDR2 YYNGEE. Deletions cut 4 bases from V and 8 bases from J, with 21 bases between. CDR3 length: 16 residues. CDR3 protein: CASSIGPGGAGEKLFF. The CDR3 DNA reads as TGTGCCAGCAGCATCGGGCCCGGTGGGGCAGGCGAAAAACTGTTTTTT.

The rearrangement uses TRBV5-4 and TRBJ2-5; 9 bases align to TRBD2. Germline assignment: CDR1 SGHNT and CDR2 YYREEE (reference sequence). J lost 1 base, V lost 1 base, and 5 bases had no gene match. The CDR3 loop spans 16 amino acids. CDR3 DNA: TGTGCCAGCAGCTTGAGTCGAGCGGGGGGCCAAGAGACCCAGTACTTC. This codes for CASSLSRAGGQETQYF.

The chain joins TRBV30 to TRBJ1-5; 9 bases are a match to TRBD1. This CDR3 comprises 13 residues. CDR1 and CDR2 from the germline V gene are GTSNPN and SVGIG (reference sequence). Trimming took 5 bases from V and 7 from J; bases not matched to a gene: 6. The CDR3 reads CAWAGQGGQPQHF. The CDR3 nucleotides are TGTGCCTGGGCGGGACAGGGAGGGCAGCCCCAGCATTTT.

This clone is a singleton in its sample. The rearrangement uses TRBV5-4 and TRBJ1-2; D ambiguous. The germline V gene has CDR1 SGHNT and CDR2 YYREEE (reference sequence). The CDR3 is 13 residues long. V was shortened by 2 bases and J by 2 bases, with 7 bases between the two germline ends. The CDR3: CASSFDTNYGYTF. The CDR3 bases are TGTGCCAGCAGCTTCGACACCAACTATGGCTACACCTTC.

This clone was picked up one time. CDR3 bases: TGTGCCAGTAGTAAACAGGGTGAGGGTGGCTACACCTTC. Translating gives CASSKQGEGGYTF. The chain links TRBV19 to TRBJ1-2; weak D call: TRBD1 (6 bases). Germline V gene lookup returns CDR1 LNHDA and CDR2 SQIVND (reference sequence). This CDR3 has 13 amino acids. V was shortened by 4 bases and J by 7 bases, with 13 bases between the two germline ends.

This clone occurred a few times. The rearrangement joins TRBV3-1 (or the pseudogene TRBV3-2) to TRBJ2-7; TRBD2 matches 10 bases. V gave up 0 bases and J gave up 2 bases; unmatched junction bases: 7. The CDR3 sequence is 17 residues long. Germline V CDR1 and CDR2: LGHDT, YNNKEL (reference sequence). The CDR3 sequence: CASSQEHLAGETYEQYF. The CDR3 nucleotides read TGTGCCAGCAGCCAAGAGCATCTAGCGGGAGAGACCTACGAGCAGTACTTC.

This clone has only a few counts. This chain joins TRBV5-1 and TRBJ1-2, with TRBD1 matching 8 bases. Germline V CDR1 and CDR2: SGHRS, YFSETQ. The length of the CDR3 is 13 residues. Losses at the gene ends were 4 bases for V and 11 bases for J; bases not matched to a gene: 10. The CDR3 here is CASSSIQGESYTF. CDR3 sequence (DNA): TGCGCCAGCAGCAGTATACAGGGGGAGTCATACACCTTC.

The chain recombines TRBV7-6 with TRBJ2-5; D gene ambiguous. V lost 0 bases, J lost 2 bases, and 16 bases lay in between. In germline, CDR1 is SGHVS, CDR2 FNYEAQ. This CDR3 is built from 17 residues. DNA of the CDR3: TGTGCCAGCAGCTTAGCTCCTAGTGGATGGCTGCAAGAGACCCAGTACTTC. Translating it yields CASSLAPSGWLQETQYF.

V gene TRBV20-1 combines with J gene TRBJ2-5; perhaps TRBD2 as D (5 bases). Germline lookup yields CDR1 DFQATT and CDR2 SNEGSKA (reference sequence). The CDR3 totals 11 residues. V was shortened by 5 bases and J by 10 bases, with 14 bases between the two germline ends. Here the CDR3 reads CSAGPTRVQYF. CDR3 bases: TGCAGTGCTGGTCCCACGAGGGTCCAGTACTTC.